Listed below are T cell receptor beta chains from one sample, sequenced in a study of human T cells and chemical hapten exposure. TCRdb recomputed calls from the RACE reads with MiXCR, one row per CDR3 protein. The table lists over 85,000 distinct CDR3 sequences, 10% to 14% of them singletons. Sequenced material: whole blood, taken in connection with sensitization to the hapten diphenylcyclopropenone (DPC). All receptors derive from an older woman with alopecia areata. Some clones in this sample may be carry-over from other donors' samples. CDR3s include the opening cysteine and the closing phenylalanine or tryptophan. The D gene is left open where the match is weak. The size of a clone is reported for some rows only, either as once, few or many, or as a class for expanded clones.

D	size	J	V	DNA	CDR3
-	-	TRBJ2-1	TRBV25-1	TGTGCCAGCAGTGAATATGACATGGGGGCGGGATACAATGAGCAGTTCTTC	CASSEYDMGAGYNEQFF
-	many	TRBJ1-5	TRBV19	TGTGCCAGTAGTATATCCAGGGTTAGGTCCGATCAGCCCCAGCATTTT	CASSISRVRSDQPQHF
-	-	TRBJ1-6	TRBV12-3/TRBV12-4	TGTGCCAGCAGTCACGGGACACTCAATTCACCCCTCCACTTT	CASSHGTLNSPLHF
TRBD2	few	TRBJ2-7	TRBV10-3	TGTGCCATCACGGGCCGGGGGGGTCAGGACGAGCAGTACTTC	CAITGRGGQDEQYF
TRBD2	-	TRBJ2-1	TRBV19	TGTGCCACCGCCCGTCGGGGGGGCCTGGCGGGGACAAATGAGCAGTTCTTC	CATARRGGLAGTNEQFF
-	many	TRBJ1-5	TRBV20-1	TGCAGTGCTAGAGACGGGGTGGGTAATCAGCCCCAGCATTTT	CSARDGVGNQPQHF
-	many	TRBJ2-1	TRBV11-3	TGTGCCAGCAGCTCCTCGTCTGACAATGAGCAGTTCTTC	CASSSSSDNEQFF
-	many	TRBJ2-1	TRBV20-1	TGCAGTGTCAGCGCGACCTCCTACAATGAGCAGTTCTTC	CSVSATSYNEQFF
TRBD1	-	TRBJ1-2	TRBV3-1	TGTGCCAGCAAACCCGGGACAGGGGGATTCTATGGCTACACCTTC	CASKPGTGGFYGYTF
TRBD1	few	TRBJ2-3	TRBV2	TGTGCCAGCAGGGGACAGGGGGCTTCTGGGCAGTATTTT	CASRGQGASGQYF
-	few	TRBJ1-3	TRBV7-6	TGTGCCAGCAGCTTAAAGGATTCTGGAAACACCATATATTTT	CASSLKDSGNTIYF
-	-	TRBJ2-7	TRBV5-1	TGCGCCAGCAGCTTGGGCAACTACGAGCAGTACTTC	CASSLGNYEQYF
TRBD1	few	TRBJ1-1	TRBV19	TGTGCCAGTAGTAAAGGACAGGGCTCGTGGGCTGAAGCTTTCTTT	CASSKGQGSWAEAFF
-	many	TRBJ1-1	TRBV30	TGTGCCTGGAGTCGGGGGGGCCCCACTGAAGCTTTCTTT	CAWSRGGPTEAFF
TRBD1	few	TRBJ1-4	TRBV10-2	TGCGCCAGCAGTGGTGGACTTGGACAGGGGTTTTTT	CASSGGLGQGFF
-	few	TRBJ2-3	TRBV7-9	TGTGCCAGCAGCTTAGCGGAGTACGATACGCAGTATTTT	CASSLAEYDTQYF
-	-	TRBJ2-3	TRBV19	TGTGCCAGTAGACCGGTCTTGGGTACGCAGTATTTT	CASRPVLGTQYF
-	few	TRBJ2-2	TRBV7-8	TGTGCCAGCCAGAGACCTGGGGACTCAACTGGCACAGCCGGGGAGCTGTTTTTT	CASQRPGDSTGTAGELFF
TRBD2	many	TRBJ2-5	TRBV6-5	TGTGCCAGCAGGGCCCCGGGGGGTGAGACCCAGTACTTC	CASRAPGGETQYF
-	-	TRBJ2-7	TRBV11-2	TGTGCCAGCAGCCCGATGCTAGGGCGGTACGAGCAGTACTTC	CASSPMLGRYEQYF
-	-	TRBJ2-2	TRBV7-8	TGTGCCAGCAGCTTAGTAAACGGGGCGAACACCGGGGAGCTGTTTTTT	CASSLVNGANTGELFF
TRBD2	many	TRBJ2-1	TRBV7-9	TGTGCCAGCAGCTTAGGCCCCGGGACTAGCAGACGTGTGAATGAGCAGTTCTTC	CASSLGPGTSRRVNEQFF
TRBD1	-	TRBJ1-4	TRBV3-1	TGTGCCAGCAGCCAGGGGACAGGTGGAGCCGAAAAACTGTTTTTT	CASSQGTGGAEKLFF
-	few	TRBJ1-2	TRBV5-1	TGCGCCAGCAGCTTGGGACAGGAAAACTATGGCTACACCTTC	CASSLGQENYGYTF
TRBD1	many	TRBJ1-1	TRBV20-1	TGCAGTGCTAGAGTTCACGACAAGGGGGCGAGTATCGCTGAAGCTTTCTTT	CSARVHDKGASIAEAFF
-	-	TRBJ1-5	TRBV10-3	TGTGCCATCAGTGAGTCGAAATCGGGGCTTGGAGATCAGCCCCAGCATTTT	CAISESKSGLGDQPQHF
-	-	TRBJ2-5	TRBV20-1	TGCAGTCCTAGGGGGGGTGGTAGCGGCAGGGGAGAGACCCAGTACTTC	CSPRGGGSGRGETQYF
-	many	TRBJ2-3	TRBV5-1	TGCGCCAGCAGCGTCCTACCGGGACCTCAGGGAGATACGCAGTATTTT	CASSVLPGPQGDTQYF
-	many	TRBJ1-3	TRBV12-3/TRBV12-4	TGTGCCAGCAGTCGCAGTCGCTCTGGAAACACCATATATTTT	CASSRSRSGNTIYF
TRBD2	-	TRBJ2-3	TRBV10-3	TGTGCCATCAGTGATGGTATCGGCGGGGGGGCCGCAGATACGCAGTATTTT	CAISDGIGGGAADTQYF
-	-	TRBJ1-5	TRBV4-1	TGCGCCAGCAGCCAAGAGGGAGACCTCTATAGCAATCAGCCCCAGCATTTT	CASSQEGDLYSNQPQHF
TRBD1	-	TRBJ2-2	TRBV19	TGTGCCAGTACCATGAAGCCCCCCGACAGGGCGAACACCGGGGAGCTGTTTTTT	CASTMKPPDRANTGELFF
-	-	TRBJ2-4	TRBV18	TGTGCCACAACGGAAGGGGCCGGGGGAAACATTCAGTACTTC	CATTEGAGGNIQYF
-	-	TRBJ1-4	TRBV18	TGTGCCAGCTCACCACGCCAGAAGAATGAAAAACTGTTTTTT	CASSPRQKNEKLFF
-	-	TRBJ1-6	TRBV7-9	TGTGCCAGCAGCTCCGGGACAAGGAATTCACCCCTCCACTTT	CASSSGTRNSPLHF
-	few	TRBJ2-1	TRBV5-1	TGCGCCAGCACCTTTGGACGAGGGAGCGCCAATGAGCAGTTCTTC	CASTFGRGSANEQFF
-	many	TRBJ1-5	TRBV5-5	TGTGCCAGCAGCTTGGAGGGTAATTGGTATCAGCCCCAGCATTTT	CASSLEGNWYQPQHF
-	many	TRBJ2-3	TRBV7-6	TGTGCCAGCAGCTTAGATAATACGCAGTATTTT	CASSLDNTQYF
-	few	TRBJ1-1	TRBV5-5	TGTGCCAGCAGCTTGGCCGTGACTGTGAACACTGAAGCTTTCTTT	CASSLAVTVNTEAFF
-	many	TRBJ2-6	TRBV12-3/TRBV12-4	TGTGCCAGCAGTTTCGGGGCCGACTCTGGGGCCAACGTCCTGACTTTC	CASSFGADSGANVLTF
-	few	TRBJ2-2	TRBV20-1	TGCAGTGCTAGCAAGGGACCCCAAATCGGGGAGCTGTTTTTT	CSASKGPQIGELFF
-	-	TRBJ2-7	TRBV7-8	TGTGCCAGCAGCTTAACTAACCGGGACAACTCCTACGAGCAGTACTTC	CASSLTNRDNSYEQYF
-	few	TRBJ2-7	TRBV27	TGTGCCAGCAGTTTGTCAGGGCACGAGCAGTACTTC	CASSLSGHEQYF
-	many	TRBJ1-5	TRBV19	TGTGCCAGTAGTATGGACAGTTATCAGCCCCAGCATTTT	CASSMDSYQPQHF
-	-	TRBJ2-6	TRBV5-1	TGCGCCAGCAGCTTACTAGCTTTTGGGGCCAACGTCCTGACTTTC	CASSLLAFGANVLTF
-	many	TRBJ2-5	TRBV6-6	TGTGCCAGCAGAGACGACTTAGCACTCCGAGAGACCCAGTACTTC	CASRDDLALRETQYF
TRBD1	-	TRBJ2-1	TRBV2	TGTGCCAGCAGCGCGACAGGGGGGAGTGAGCAGTTCTTC	CASSATGGSEQFF
-	-	TRBJ2-3	TRBV5-4	TGTGCCAGCAGCCGGGCAGAGGCTGGCACAGATACGCAGTATTTT	CASSRAEAGTDTQYF